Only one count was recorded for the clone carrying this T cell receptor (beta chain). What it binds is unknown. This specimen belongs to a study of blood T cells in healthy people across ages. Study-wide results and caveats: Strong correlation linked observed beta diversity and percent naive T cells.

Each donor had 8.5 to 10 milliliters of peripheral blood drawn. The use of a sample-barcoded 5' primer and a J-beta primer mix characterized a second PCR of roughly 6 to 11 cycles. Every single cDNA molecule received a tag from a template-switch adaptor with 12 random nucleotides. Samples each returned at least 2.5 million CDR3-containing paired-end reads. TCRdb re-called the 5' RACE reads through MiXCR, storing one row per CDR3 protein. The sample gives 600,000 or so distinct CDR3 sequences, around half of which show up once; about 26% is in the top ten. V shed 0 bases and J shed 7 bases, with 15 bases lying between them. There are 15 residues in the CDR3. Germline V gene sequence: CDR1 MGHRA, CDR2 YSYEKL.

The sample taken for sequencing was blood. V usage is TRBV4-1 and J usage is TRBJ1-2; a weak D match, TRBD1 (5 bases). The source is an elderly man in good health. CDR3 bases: TGCGCCAGCAGCCAAGATGAAGCAGGGAACCGTGGCTACACCTTC. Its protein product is CASSQDEAGNRGYTF.